This TCR beta chain was identified in a study of T cell responses to AZD1222 COVID-19 vaccine. The CDR3 contains 13 residues. Germline CDR1 and CDR2: SGHDN and FVKESK. Trimming removed 3 bases at V and 0 bases at J, with 5 bases between. Sequenced by immunoSEQ multiplex PCR; TCRdb stores in-frame clones only, minus some. The sample carries over 150,000 clones, 75% to 90% recorded once. This clonotype originated in an adult in good health. The V and J genes are TRBV14 and TRBJ1-1, with no clear D. This material consisted of peripheral blood, taken on day 0 of AZD1222 vaccination. Here the CDR3 DNA reads TGTGCCAGCAGCCACCAGATGAACACTGAAGCTTTCTTT. It yields the protein CASSHQMNTEAFF.